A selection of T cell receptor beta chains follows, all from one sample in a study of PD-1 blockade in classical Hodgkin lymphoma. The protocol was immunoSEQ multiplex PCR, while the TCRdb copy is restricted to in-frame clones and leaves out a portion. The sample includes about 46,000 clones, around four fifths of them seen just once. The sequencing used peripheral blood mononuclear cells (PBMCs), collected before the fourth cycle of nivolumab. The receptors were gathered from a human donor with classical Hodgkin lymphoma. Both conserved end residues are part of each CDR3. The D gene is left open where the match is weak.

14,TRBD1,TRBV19,CASMVRGFGQPQHF
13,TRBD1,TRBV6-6,CASSSGQYYEQYF
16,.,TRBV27,CASSSLWGAGANVLTF
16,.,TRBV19,CASSIAIGQYNQPQHF
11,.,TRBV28,CASSSGQPQHF
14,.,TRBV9,CASSVAPEGYGYTF
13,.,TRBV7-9,CASSLGPNQPQHF
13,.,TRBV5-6,CASSLEWVGGYTF
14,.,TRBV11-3,CASSSSTGETEAFF
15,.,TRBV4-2,CASSQEGASKNIQYF
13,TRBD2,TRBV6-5,CASSGDYQETQYF
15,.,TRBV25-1,CASSESRTGVDGYTF
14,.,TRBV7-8,CASSSGTQNQPQHF
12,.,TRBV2,CASSRVGQPQHF
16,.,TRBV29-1,CSVTGRTTLSYNEQFF
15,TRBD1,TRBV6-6,CASSKGQSAKNIQYF